Listed below are T cell receptor beta chains from one sample, sequenced in a study of shared clonotypes between healthy human individuals. Generated by immunoSEQ multiplex PCR, the TCRdb table keeps only in-frame clones and is missing some. Of 1.6 million or so clones listed, approximately 98.5% are singletons. Sequenced sample: naive CD4+ T cells sorted from blood. Receptors were obtained from a man in his thirties or forties in good health. CDR3s leave out the opening cysteine and the closing phenylalanine or tryptophan.

ASSLAAGQGTIGNQPQH,TRBV7-4,TRBJ1-5
ASSSTGLSNQPQH,TRBV11-2,TRBJ1-5
ASSEAVLVPLNTEAF,TRBV6-1,TRBJ1-1
ASRWISGKVYEQY,TRBV27,TRBJ2-7
ASSRRTGEGEQY,TRBV5-1,TRBJ2-7
ASSENNEAF,TRBV10-1,TRBJ1-1
ASSLRRVLEEEQY,TRBV7-8,TRBJ2-7
ASSSLIDGSRGTDTQY,TRBV11-3,TRBJ2-3
ASSGVQGTGELF,TRBV9,TRBJ2-2
ASSPGWAPSGTKNIQY,TRBV4-2,TRBJ2-4
ASSPGTAFSTDTQY,TRBV7-9,TRBJ2-3
ASSLGQVSSRT,TRBV5-1,TRBJ1-2
ASSKARTGTFATNEKLF,TRBV5-1,TRBJ1-4